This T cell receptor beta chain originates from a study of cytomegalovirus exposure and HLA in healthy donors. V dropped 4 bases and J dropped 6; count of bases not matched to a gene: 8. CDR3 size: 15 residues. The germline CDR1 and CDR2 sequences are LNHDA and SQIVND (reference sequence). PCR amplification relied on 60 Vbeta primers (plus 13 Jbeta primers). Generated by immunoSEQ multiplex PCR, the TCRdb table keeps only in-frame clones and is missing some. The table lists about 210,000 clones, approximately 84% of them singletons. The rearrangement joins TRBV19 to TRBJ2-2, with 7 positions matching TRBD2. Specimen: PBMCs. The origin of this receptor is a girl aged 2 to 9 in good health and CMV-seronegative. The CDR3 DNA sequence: TGTGCCAGTAGTACCACCGGGGGGATAGCCGGGGAGCTGTTTTTT. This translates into CASSTTGGIAGELFF.